This T cell receptor (beta chain) was documented in a study of blood T cells in healthy people across ages. Sample-barcoded 5' priming and a J-beta primer mix drove a second PCR of roughly 7 to 11 cycles. Using its own MiXCR run on the 5' RACE reads, TCRdb lists one record per CDR3 protein. The table records approximately 880,000 distinct CDR3 sequences, around 48% of them present only once. The CDR3 has 13 residues. V lost 6 bases and J 0 bases, leaving 12 bases between the germline ends. CDR1 SQVTM and CDR2 ANQGSEA come from the germline V gene. Study-wide findings and caveats: There was no known CMV status for donors, so expanded clonotype changes were possibly confounded. The study found more naive CD4+ cells and higher diversity in long-lived than aged donors.

This clonotype has more than one count but fewer than ten. No antigen is known for it. The sequence came from a man younger than 45 in good health. The gene calls are TRBV29-1 and TRBJ2-7, with D perhaps matching TRBD1 (6 bases). Sequencing was performed on blood. The CDR3 protein is CSVRQESSYEQYF. In DNA, the CDR3 is TGCAGCGTGCGACAGGAAAGCTCCTACGAGCAGTACTTC.